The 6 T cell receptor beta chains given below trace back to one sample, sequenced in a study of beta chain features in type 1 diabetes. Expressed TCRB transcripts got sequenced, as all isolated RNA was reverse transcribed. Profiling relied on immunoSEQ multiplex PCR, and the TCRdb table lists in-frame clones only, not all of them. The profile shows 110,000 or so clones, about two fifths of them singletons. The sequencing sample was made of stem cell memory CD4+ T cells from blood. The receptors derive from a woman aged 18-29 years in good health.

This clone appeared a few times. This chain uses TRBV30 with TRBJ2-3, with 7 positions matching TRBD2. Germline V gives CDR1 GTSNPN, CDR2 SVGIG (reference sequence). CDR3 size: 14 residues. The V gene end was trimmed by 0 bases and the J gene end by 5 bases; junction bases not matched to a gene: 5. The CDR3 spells CAWSVGGSGDTQYF. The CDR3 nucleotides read TGTGCCTGGAGTGTCGGCGGGAGCGGAGATACGCAGTATTTT. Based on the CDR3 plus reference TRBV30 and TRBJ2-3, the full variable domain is SQTIHQWPATLVQPVGSPLSLECTVEGTSNPNLYWYRQAAGRGLQLLFYSVGIGQISSEVPQNLSASRPQDRQFILSSKKLLLSDSGFYLCAWSVGGSGDTQYFGPGTRLTVL.

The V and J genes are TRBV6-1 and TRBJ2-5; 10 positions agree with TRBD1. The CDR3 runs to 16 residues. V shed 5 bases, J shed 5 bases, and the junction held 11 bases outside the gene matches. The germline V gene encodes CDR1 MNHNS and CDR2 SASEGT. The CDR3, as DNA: TGTGCCAGCAGTCAAGGGACAGGGGCCGGATGGGAGACCCAGTACTTC. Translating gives CASSQGTGAGWETQYF.

The CDR3 region has the DNA TGTGCCAGCAGTGAAAGTCCTGGTCAGGGGGAGACCGGGGAGCTGTTTTTT. Protein: CASSESPGQGETGELFF. The rearrangement uses TRBV25-1 and TRBJ2-2, with 7 nucleotides matching TRBD1. V shed 2 bases, J shed 5 bases, and the junction held 11 bases outside the gene matches. Germline V CDR1 and CDR2: MGHDK, SYGVNS. This CDR3 comprises 17 residues.

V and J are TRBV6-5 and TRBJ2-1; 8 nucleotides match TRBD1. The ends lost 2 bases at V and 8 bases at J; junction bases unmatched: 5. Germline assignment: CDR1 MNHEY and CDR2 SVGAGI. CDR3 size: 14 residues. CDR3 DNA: TGTGCCAGCAGTTACGGTCAGGGGGCCTATGAGCAGTTCTTC. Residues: CASSYGQGAYEQFF.

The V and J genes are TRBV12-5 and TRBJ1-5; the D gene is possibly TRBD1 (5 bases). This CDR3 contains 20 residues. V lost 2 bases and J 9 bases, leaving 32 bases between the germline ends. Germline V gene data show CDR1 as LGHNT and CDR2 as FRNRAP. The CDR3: CASGLSRDGEVINSIGPQHF. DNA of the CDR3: TGTGCTAGTGGTTTGTCTCGGGACGGGGAGGTTATTAACAGTATCGGGCCCCAGCATTTT. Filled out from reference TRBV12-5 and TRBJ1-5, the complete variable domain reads DARVTQTPRHKVTEMGQEVTMRCQPILGHNTVFWYRQTMMQGLELLAYFRNRAPLDDSGMPKDRFSAEMPDATLATLKIQPSEPRDSAVYFCASGLSRDGEVINSIGPQHFGDGTRLSIL.

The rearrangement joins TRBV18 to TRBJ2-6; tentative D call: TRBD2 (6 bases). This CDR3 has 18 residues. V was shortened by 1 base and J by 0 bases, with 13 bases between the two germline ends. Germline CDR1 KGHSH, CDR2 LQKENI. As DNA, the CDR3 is TGTGCCAGCTCACCACTTCGACTAGGGAGCTCTGGGGCCAACGTCCTGACTTTC. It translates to CASSPLRLGSSGANVLTF.